This T cell receptor beta chain was recorded in a study of glioma-infiltrating T cells after dendritic cell vaccination. Overall study: Autologous tumor lysate was loaded overnight onto monocyte-derived dendritic cells grown less than 8 days with IL-4 and GM-CSF.

This clone was counted between two and nine times. Amplification used 60 V beta primers and 13 J beta primers. Here immunoSEQ multiplex PCR was the method, and the copy in TCRdb shows in-frame clones only, minus some. The sample includes roughly 100,000 clones, approximately 80% seen only once; the top ten take 12%. The germline V gene has CDR1 MRHNA and CDR2 SNTAGT. Trimming left V 5 bases short and J 0 bases short, with 13 bases between. The CDR3 is 15 residues long. V and J are TRBV6-4 and TRBJ1-1, with unresolved D. The sequenced sample was blood, obtained before dendritic cell vaccination. This receptor was taken from a human donor with glioblastoma. CDR3 residues: CASSPDRGLNTEAFF. DNA for the CDR3: TGTGCCAGCAGTCCCGATCGGGGTTTGAACACTGAAGCTTTCTTT.